Listed below are T cell receptor beta chains from one sample, sequenced in a study of beta chain features in type 1 diabetes. The table came from immunoSEQ multiplex PCR; TCRdb's copy has only in-frame clones and leaves some out. The data show about 350,000 clones, about 20% seen once. Sequenced material: naive CD4+ T cells from blood. These receptors originate from a woman aged 18-29 years in good health. CDR3s include the opening cysteine and the closing phenylalanine or tryptophan. D genes are given only for firm matches. Clone size is shown for a subset of rows, as once, few, many or a class of expanded clone.

CASSLRGGGRSQYF	TGTGCCAGCAGCCTTCGCGGGGGGGGAAGGTCCCAGTACTTC	TRBD2	14	TRBV27	TRBJ2-5	NA
CASSQVRAGQGNGYTF	TGCGCCAGCAGCCAAGTTAGGGCGGGACAGGGTAATGGCTACACCTTC	TRBD1	16	TRBV4-1	TRBJ1-2	NA
CASSFGPYEQYF	TGCGCCAGCAGCTTCGGTCCCTACGAGCAGTACTTC	NA	12	TRBV5-1	TRBJ2-7	few
CASSLGQGYIPEQFF	TGTGCCAGCAGCTTGGGACAGGGCTACATCCCTGAGCAGTTCTTC	TRBD1	15	TRBV5-4	TRBJ2-1	NA
CAWSFRGQGNQPQHF	TGTGCCTGGTCATTTCGTGGACAGGGGAATCAGCCCCAGCATTTT	TRBD1	15	TRBV30	TRBJ1-5	NA
CASSEAWEQGPATF	TGTGCCAGCAGTGAGGCATGGGAGCAGGGGCCGGCGACCTTC	NA	14	TRBV25-1	TRBJ1-2	few
CASSLAAVAAGYTF	TGTGCCAGCAGCTTAGCAGCAGTTGCGGCGGGCTACACCTTC	NA	14	TRBV7-2	TRBJ1-2	NA
CASSFGDLANYGYTF	TGCGCCAGCAGCTTCGGGGATTTAGCTAACTATGGCTACACCTTC	NA	15	TRBV5-1	TRBJ1-2	NA
CASSLKQGAVHSGANVLTF	TGTGCCAGCAGCTTAAAGCAGGGGGCGGTGCACTCTGGGGCCAACGTCCTGACTTTC	TRBD1	19	TRBV7-9	TRBJ2-6	NA
CASSGETDTQYF	TGTGCCAGCAGCGGTGAAACAGATACGCAGTATTTT	NA	12	TRBV25-1	TRBJ2-3	NA
CASSLAGKEAFF	TGCGCCAGCAGCCTGGCGGGGAAAGAAGCTTTCTTT	NA	12	TRBV4-1	TRBJ1-1	few
CASTGGADTQYF	TGTGCCAGCACAGGAGGGGCAGATACGCAGTATTTT	NA	12	TRBV6-1	TRBJ2-3	NA
CASSLDRDYTEAFF	TGTGCCAGCAGCTTGGACAGGGACTACACTGAAGCTTTCTTT	TRBD1	14	TRBV7-2	TRBJ1-1	few
CASSLAAGETDTQYF	TGTGCCAGCAGCTTGGCCGCGGGAGAAACAGATACGCAGTATTTT	TRBD2	15	TRBV5-4	TRBJ2-3	few
CASSQDTGFWYTGELFF	TGCGCCAGCAGCCAAGACACGGGTTTCTGGTACACCGGGGAGCTGTTTTTT	NA	17	TRBV4-3	TRBJ2-2	NA
CASSFLTSGGVDTQYF	TGCGCCAGCAGCTTCTTAACTAGCGGGGGAGTGGATACGCAGTATTTT	TRBD2	16	TRBV5-1	TRBJ2-3	few
CSVRRLAGGTGELFF	TGCAGCGTTCGCCGACTAGCGGGGGGAACCGGGGAGCTGTTTTTT	TRBD2	15	TRBV29-1	TRBJ2-2	NA
CSVFLGQGAKGYTF	TGCAGCGTTTTCCTCGGACAGGGGGCAAAAGGCTACACCTTC	TRBD1	14	TRBV29-1	TRBJ1-2	few
CSVSREYNSPLHF	TGCAGCGTTTCGAGGGAGTATAATTCACCCCTCCACTTT	NA	13	TRBV29-1	TRBJ1-6	NA
CASSSAGKETQYF	TGTGCCAGCAGCTCGGCAGGAAAAGAGACCCAGTACTTC	NA	13	TRBV5-4	TRBJ2-5	NA
CASSPDSQETQYF	TGTGCCAGCTCACCGGACAGCCAAGAGACCCAGTACTTC	NA	13	TRBV18	TRBJ2-5	NA
CASSLGTPGDEQFF	TGTGCCAGCAGCCTCGGGACTCCGGGCGATGAGCAGTTCTTC	NA	14	TRBV4-2	TRBJ2-1	NA
CSVEEGTGDYEQYF	TGCAGCGTTGAAGAAGGGACGGGGGACTACGAGCAGTACTTC	NA	14	TRBV29-1	TRBJ2-7	few
CASSRATIETQYF	TGTGCCAGTTCGAGGGCTACTATAGAGACCCAGTACTTC	NA	13	TRBV19	TRBJ2-5	NA
CSVEGLAGAGELFF	TGCAGCGTTGAAGGACTAGCGGGGGCCGGGGAGCTGTTTTTT	TRBD2	14	TRBV29-1	TRBJ2-2	NA
CASSLGGGDGYTF	TGTGCCAGCAGCTTAGGGGGAGGGGATGGCTACACCTTC	NA	13	TRBV7-8	TRBJ1-2	NA
CASSLRGQGLRLSYEQYF	TGTGCCAGCAGCTTAAGGGGACAGGGGCTACGCCTAAGCTACGAGCAGTACTTC	TRBD1	18	TRBV11-2	TRBJ2-7	NA
CASSLGGYSYEQYF	TGCGCCAGCAGCCTTGGCGGCTACTCCTACGAGCAGTACTTC	NA	14	TRBV5-1	TRBJ2-7	NA
CASSRPEVEQYF	TGTGCCAGCTCACGCCCGGAGGTGGAGCAGTACTTC	NA	12	TRBV18	TRBJ2-7	NA
CASTREFPYEQYF	TGTGCCAGCACCCGGGAGTTCCCCTACGAGCAGTACTTC	NA	13	TRBV2	TRBJ2-7	NA
CASSQAQGGRGYNEQFF	TGCGCCAGCAGCCAAGCTCAGGGAGGCCGAGGGTACAATGAGCAGTTCTTC	NA	17	TRBV4-3	TRBJ2-1	NA